Included here is one T cell receptor beta chain sequence, with context. The target antigen is unknown. The sample belongs to a study of T cell responses to AZD1222 COVID-19 vaccine. Findings of the study overall: A mostly white British donor set with more females was recruited, and clonal diversity was possibly underestimated. Just five or six AZD1222 recipients tested seropositive at baseline. The span of vaccine-associated CD4 TCRs extended across spike, with dominance at 160-218 and 743-854. Repertoires in all cases were sampled only once the peak T cell response had passed.

The CDR3 extends over 13 amino acids. V lost 6 bases, J lost 2 bases, and 3 bases stayed unmatched. The germline gives CDR1 SEHNR, CDR2 FQNEAQ (reference sequence). Here immunoSEQ multiplex PCR was the method, and the copy in TCRdb shows in-frame clones only, minus some. Here the sample spans approximately 140,000 clones, around 86% being singletons. This material consisted of peripheral blood, taken on day 0 of MenACWY control vaccination. The source is an adult in good health. The chain carries TRBV7-9 and TRBJ2-5, with TRBD2 matching 7 bases. The CDR3 DNA follows: TGTGCCAGCAGGCCTAGCGGACAAGAGACCCAGTACTTC. Translation gives CASRPSGQETQYF. Full variable domain (outside the CDR3, taken from reference TRBV7-9 and TRBJ2-5): DTGVSQNPRHKITKRGQNVTFRCDPISEHNRLYWYRQTLGQGPEFLTYFQNEAQLEKSRLLSDRFSAERPKGSFSTLEIQRTEQGDSAMYLCASRPSGQETQYFGPGTRLLVL.